Sequencing of this T cell receptor beta chain was carried out in a study of precursors of human CD4 cytotoxic T cells (dated by TCRdb to 2016 to 2019). As for the study more broadly: CD4+ memory subsets from around 13 donors in total were covered by the bulk TCR-seq analysis. TCR-seq analysis of roughly 15 donors yielded TCRalpha and TCRbeta chain sequences (table S7). Broad study findings and their caveats: Expanded effector clonotypes made up a larger fraction of IL-7Rhigh TEMRA clonotypes than of TEM or TCM clonotypes. The authors noted that a human observational design cannot definitively establish the direction of differentiation between precursor and effector cells. IL-7Rhigh and IL-7R- TEMRA subsets showed more restricted TCR repertoires, with lower diversity and more expanded clonotypes, than TCM and TEM subsets. Only 13 of the 14 donors were included in some bulk TCR-seq comparisons, suggesting that not every subset was available for every donor.

Turning to this clonotype: Its antigen is unknown. This clone may be a read error of a much larger clone one base away.

Bulk UMI-based TCR sequencing was performed on four sorted CD4+ memory subsets (TCM, TEM, IL-7Rhigh TEMRA, IL-7R- TEMRA) to test a precursor-effector relationship among CD4 cytotoxic T cells. The cells came from peripheral blood mononuclear cells that had been isolated from human blood. These reads were obtained on an Illumina MiSeq. The paper's processing steps were these. To quantify repertoire diversity, the Shannon-Wiener index was calculated using VDJtools. TCRbeta clonotypes with a clonotype frequency of at least 3 were defined as expanded. TCRdb reran the public reads through fastp at Q25 and MiXCR, keeping productive beta chains. Every entry covers one CDR3 protein and lists the most common genes and DNA from its rows. In this record, the V and J calls reflect TCRdb's handling and not the investigators' own analysis. For this sample the table gives 760 or so distinct CDR3 sequences, of which roughly 13% were detected only once. The leading ten clones occupy around 7.4% of the sample.

The germline V gene specifies MGHRA as CDR1 and YSYEKL as CDR2. The CDR3 measures 16 amino acids from cysteine to phenylalanine. Just the 48-base CDR3 DNA is kept, in frame starting at base 1. The sequence was obtained from a human donor in good health. The sequenced material came from memory CD4+ T cells from blood (PBMCs). Here the chain combines TRBV4-1 and TRBJ2-5; 10 bases in the junction line up with TRBD1. The DNA is TGCGCCATCAGCCTAGCAGATGGGGGACAGGGGTTGACCCAGTACTTC. Its protein is CAISLADGGQGLTQYF.